The next 8 T cell receptor beta chains were all read from a single sample in a study of blood T cell repertoires in COVID-19. Sequenced by immunoSEQ multiplex PCR; TCRdb stores in-frame clones only, minus some. The sample shows under 250,000 clones, around nine tenths of them seen only once. Source material: peripheral blood. The receptors come from a man of 80 years or more with acute or convalescent COVID-19.

As DNA, the CDR3 is TGTGCCAGCAGCTTAGGGGACTACCAAGGGACAGATACGCAGTATTTT. Protein: CASSLGDYQGTDTQYF. The V and J genes are TRBV7-2 and TRBJ2-3; TRBD2 matches at 7 bases. This CDR3 spans 16 amino acids. The V and J ends lost 1 base and 3 bases, in that order; junction bases with no gene match: 7. The germline V gene encodes CDR1 SGHTA and CDR2 FQGNSA.

The chain has TRBV18 and TRBJ2-1; the D gene is possibly TRBD2 (7 bases). The V gene lost 3 bases and the J gene lost 3 bases, with 12 bases spanning the gap. The CDR3 has 15 residues. Germline V gene sequence: CDR1 KGHSH, CDR2 LQKENI. The CDR3 protein is CASSPGRGDYNEQFF. For the CDR3, the DNA is TGTGCCAGCTCACCTGGGAGGGGGGACTACAATGAGCAGTTCTTC.

The chain carries TRBV12-3 or TRBV12-4 and TRBJ2-5, with TRBD1 as a possible D gene (6 bases). Trimming removed 8 bases at V and 2 bases at J, with 12 bases between. This CDR3 comprises 13 residues. CDR3 in DNA: TGTGCCAGCCAATCGACAGGTCAAGAGACCCAGTACTTC. Translating it yields CASQSTGQETQYF.

Remarks on this clone: Within the sample, other DNA sequences also encode this same CDR3. This chain connects TRBV15 to TRBJ1-6; 9 nucleotides line up with TRBD1. The CDR3 is made up of 15 amino acids. Trimming removed 0 bases from V and 7 bases from J; junction bases left unmatched: 1. Germline CDR1 and CDR2: LNHNV and YYDKDF (reference sequence). The CDR3 DNA is TGTGCCACCAGCAGAGATGACAGGGGGAATTCACCCCTCCACTTT. Its translation is CATSRDDRGNSPLHF.

The chain carries TRBV29-1 and TRBJ2-3; D is perhaps TRBD1 (7 bases). Germline loops: CDR1 SQVTM, CDR2 ANQGSEA. Trimming left V 4 bases short and J 6 bases short, with 14 bases between. The CDR3 runs 13 residues. The CDR3 is CSVVWQGGDTQYF. The CDR3 DNA reads as TGCAGCGTTGTTTGGCAGGGGGGCGATACGCAGTATTTT.

V is TRBV5-8 and J is TRBJ2-2; D not certain. The CDR3 extends over 16 amino acids. V was cut by 4 bases and J by 7 bases, with 20 bases left in between. Germline lookup yields CDR1 SGHTS and CDR2 YDEGEE. The CDR3 nucleotides are TGTGCCAGCAGCCTGCCGGGTCTCAAATTAAGCGGGGAGCTGTTTTTT. This sequence encodes CASSLPGLKLSGELFF.

This chain uses TRBV10-3 with TRBJ1-4; TRBD1 matches 8 bases. The junction had 7 bases not matched to a gene; V was cut back by 4 bases and J by 3 bases. This CDR3 spans 16 amino acids. Germline CDR1 and CDR2: ENHRY and SYGVKD. The chain's CDR3 is CAISAGGAGANEKLFF. The CDR3 DNA sequence: TGTGCCATCAGTGCAGGGGGCGCCGGTGCTAATGAAAAACTGTTTTTT.

The chain carries TRBV18 and TRBJ2-7, with 11 positions matching TRBD1. In germline, CDR1 is KGHSH, CDR2 LQKENI. CDR3 length: 16 residues. With V trimmed by 2 bases and J by 4 bases, 7 bases remained unmatched. This chain's CDR3 is CASSPSGTGGWYEQYF. DNA for the CDR3: TGTGCCAGCTCACCATCCGGGACAGGGGGGTGGTACGAGCAGTACTTC.